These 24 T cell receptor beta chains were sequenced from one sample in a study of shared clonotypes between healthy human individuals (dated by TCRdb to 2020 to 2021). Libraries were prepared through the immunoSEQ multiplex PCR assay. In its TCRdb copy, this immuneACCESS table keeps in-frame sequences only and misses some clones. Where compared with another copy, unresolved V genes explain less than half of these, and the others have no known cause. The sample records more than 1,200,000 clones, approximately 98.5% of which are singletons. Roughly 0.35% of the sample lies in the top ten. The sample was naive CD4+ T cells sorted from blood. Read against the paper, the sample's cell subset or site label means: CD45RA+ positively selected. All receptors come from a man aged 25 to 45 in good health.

CDR3 sequence reads: CASSVGQGRIYEQYF. CDR3 nucleotides: TGCGCCAGCAGCGTCGGACAGGGGCGAATCTACGAGCAGTACTTC. V gene TRBV5-1 combines with J gene TRBJ2-7; TRBD1 aligns across 9 bases. The trim removed 4 bases at V and 3 bases at J, leaving 8 bases unmatched. Germline V lookup: CDR1 SGHRS, CDR2 YFSETQ. The CDR3 runs to 15 residues.

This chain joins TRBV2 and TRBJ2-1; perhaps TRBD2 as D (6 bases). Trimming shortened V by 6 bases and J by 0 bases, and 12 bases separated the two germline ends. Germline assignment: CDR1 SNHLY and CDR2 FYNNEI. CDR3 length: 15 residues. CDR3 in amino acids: CASSPTGVSYNEQFF. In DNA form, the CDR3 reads TGTGCCAGCAGCCCCACGGGAGTCTCCTACAATGAGCAGTTCTTC.

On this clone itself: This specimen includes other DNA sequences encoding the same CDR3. As DNA, the CDR3 is TGTGCCAGCTCACCATTAGCGGGAAGCTCCTACAATGAGCAGTTCTTC. Amino acid sequence: CASSPLAGSSYNEQFF. V usage is TRBV18 and J usage is TRBJ2-1; 8 bases map to TRBD2. This CDR3 has 16 amino acids. CDR1 and CDR2 (germline): KGHSH, LQKENI. V dropped 2 bases and J dropped 0; count of bases not matched to a gene: 3.

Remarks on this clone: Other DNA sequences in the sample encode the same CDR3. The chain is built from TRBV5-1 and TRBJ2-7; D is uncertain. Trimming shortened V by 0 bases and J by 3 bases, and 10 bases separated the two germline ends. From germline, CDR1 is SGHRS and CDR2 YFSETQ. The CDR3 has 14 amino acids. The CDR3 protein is CASSLEGSSYEQYF. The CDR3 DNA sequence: TGCGCCAGCAGCTTGGAAGGGTCAAGCTACGAGCAGTACTTC.

Here the CDR3 reads CASGALPGETQYF. The CDR3 DNA sequence: TGCGCCAGCGGGGCTCTGCCGGGAGAGACCCAGTACTTC. The chain links TRBV4-1 to TRBJ2-5; D is perhaps TRBD1 (5 bases). Germline V lookup: CDR1 MGHRA, CDR2 YSYEKL. Between the trimmed V and J ends, which lost 8 bases and 4 bases, there was a span of 14 bases. The length of the CDR3 is 13 residues.

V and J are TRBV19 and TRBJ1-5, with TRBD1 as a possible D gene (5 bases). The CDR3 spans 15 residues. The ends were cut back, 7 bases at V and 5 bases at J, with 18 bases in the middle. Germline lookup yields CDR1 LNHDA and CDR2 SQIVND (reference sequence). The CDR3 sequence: CASTATALRYQPQHF. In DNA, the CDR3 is TGTGCCAGTACCGCGACAGCCCTTCGATATCAGCCCCAGCATTTT.

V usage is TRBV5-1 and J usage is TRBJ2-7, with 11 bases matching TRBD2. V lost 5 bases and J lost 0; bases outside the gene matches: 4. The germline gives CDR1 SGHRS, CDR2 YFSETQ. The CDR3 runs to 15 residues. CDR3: CASSITSGSSYEQYF. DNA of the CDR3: TGCGCCAGCAGTATAACTAGCGGGAGCTCCTACGAGCAGTACTTC.

The CDR3 DNA sequence: TGTGCCAGCAGTGCCGTGGGTACGCAGTATTTT. Translation: CASSAVGTQYF. The genes are TRBV6-6 and TRBJ2-3; D gene ambiguous. V was cut by 5 bases and J by 8 bases, with 8 bases left in between. The germline gives CDR1 MNHNY, CDR2 SVGAGI (reference sequence). This CDR3 region has 11 residues.

Here the CDR3 reads CASSLLGQSFYEQYF. CDR3 coding DNA: TGTGCCAGCAGTTTATTGGGACAGAGTTTCTACGAGCAGTACTTC. The chain is built from TRBV27 and TRBJ2-7, with 7 positions matching TRBD1. V was clipped by 1 base and J by 3 bases; unmatched bases: 6. The CDR3 runs to 15 residues. Germline loops: CDR1 MNHEY, CDR2 SMNVEV (reference sequence).

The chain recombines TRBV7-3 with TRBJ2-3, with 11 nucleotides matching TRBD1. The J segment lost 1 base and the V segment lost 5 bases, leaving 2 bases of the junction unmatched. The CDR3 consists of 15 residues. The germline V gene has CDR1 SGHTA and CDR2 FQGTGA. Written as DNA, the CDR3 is TGTGCCAGCAGCCCGGACAGGGGGCGCACAGATACGCAGTATTTT. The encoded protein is CASSPDRGRTDTQYF.

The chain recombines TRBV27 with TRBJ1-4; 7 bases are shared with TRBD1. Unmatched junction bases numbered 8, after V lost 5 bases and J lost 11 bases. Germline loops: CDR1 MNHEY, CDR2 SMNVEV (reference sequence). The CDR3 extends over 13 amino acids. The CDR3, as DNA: TGTGCCAGCAGTCCCGACAGGGTGCGGAAACTGTTTTTT. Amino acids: CASSPDRVRKLFF.

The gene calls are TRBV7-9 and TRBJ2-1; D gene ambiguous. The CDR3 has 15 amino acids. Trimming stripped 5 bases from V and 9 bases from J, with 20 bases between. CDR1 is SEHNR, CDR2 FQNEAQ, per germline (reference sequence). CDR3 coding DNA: TGTGCCAGCAGCCCAGGAAACCAAGGAGTAGGTGAGCAGTTCTTC. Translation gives CASSPGNQGVGEQFF.

CDR3 region: CASSPRGLANTGELFF. In DNA form, the CDR3 reads TGTGCCAGTAGTCCCCGAGGGCTCGCGAACACCGGGGAGCTGTTTTTT. The chain employs TRBV19 and TRBJ2-2, with D perhaps matching TRBD2 (5 bases). CDR1 is LNHDA, CDR2 SQIVND, per germline (reference sequence). V lost 5 bases and J lost 0, with 13 bases in between. This CDR3 is built from 16 residues.

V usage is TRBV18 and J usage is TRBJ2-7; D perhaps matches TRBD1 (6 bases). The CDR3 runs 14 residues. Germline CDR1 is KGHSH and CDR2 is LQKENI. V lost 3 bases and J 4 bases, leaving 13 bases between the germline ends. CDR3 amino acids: CASSPQRQEYEQYF. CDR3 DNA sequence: TGTGCCAGCTCACCGCAGAGACAGGAATACGAGCAGTACTTC.

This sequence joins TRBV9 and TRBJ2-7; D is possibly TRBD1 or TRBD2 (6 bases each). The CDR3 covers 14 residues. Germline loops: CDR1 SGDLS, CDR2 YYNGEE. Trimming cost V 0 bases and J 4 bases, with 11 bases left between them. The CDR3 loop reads CASSVGGALYEQYF. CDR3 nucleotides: TGTGCCAGCAGCGTAGGGGGGGCGCTATACGAGCAGTACTTC. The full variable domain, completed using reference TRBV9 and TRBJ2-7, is DSGVTQTPKHLITATGQRVTLRCSPRSGDLSVYWYQQSLDQGLQFLIQYYNGEERAKGNILERFSAQQFPDLHSELNLSSLELGDSALYFCASSVGGALYEQYFGPGTRLTVT.

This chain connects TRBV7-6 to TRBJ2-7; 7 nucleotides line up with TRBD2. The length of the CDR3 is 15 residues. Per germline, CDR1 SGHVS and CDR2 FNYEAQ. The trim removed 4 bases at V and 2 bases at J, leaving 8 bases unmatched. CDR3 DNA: TGTGCCAGCAGCTCAGGTACCGGGAGGACCTACGAGCAGTACTTC. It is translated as CASSSGTGRTYEQYF.

CDR3 residues: CASSPPLGGGGDEQFF. The CDR3 DNA follows: TGCGCCAGCAGCCCTCCTTTGGGCGGAGGGGGCGATGAGCAGTTCTTC. The J gene is TRBJ2-1, the V gene TRBV5-1; D possibly corresponds to TRBD1 (7 bases). In germline, CDR1 is SGHRS, CDR2 YFSETQ. This CDR3 region has 16 residues. The ends were cut back, 4 bases at V and 8 bases at J, with 22 bases in the middle.

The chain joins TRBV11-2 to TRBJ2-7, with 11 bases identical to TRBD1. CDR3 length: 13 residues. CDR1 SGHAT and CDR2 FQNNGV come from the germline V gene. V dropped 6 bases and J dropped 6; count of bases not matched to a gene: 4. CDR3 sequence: CASRRTGGSEQYF. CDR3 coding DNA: TGTGCCAGCAGAAGGACAGGGGGCAGCGAGCAGTACTTC.

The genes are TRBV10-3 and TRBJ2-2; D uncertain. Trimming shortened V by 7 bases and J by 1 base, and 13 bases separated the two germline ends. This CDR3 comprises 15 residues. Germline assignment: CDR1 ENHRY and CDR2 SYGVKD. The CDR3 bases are TGTGCCATCACCCAAGCTCCTCTGAACACCGGGGAGCTGTTTTTT. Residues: CAITQAPLNTGELFF.

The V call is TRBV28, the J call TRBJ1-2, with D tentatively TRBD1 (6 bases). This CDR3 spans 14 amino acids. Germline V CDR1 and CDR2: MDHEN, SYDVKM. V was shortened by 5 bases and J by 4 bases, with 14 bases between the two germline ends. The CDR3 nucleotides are TGTGCCAGCAGTGTGACAGGTTACACCTATGGCTACACCTTC. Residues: CASSVTGYTYGYTF.

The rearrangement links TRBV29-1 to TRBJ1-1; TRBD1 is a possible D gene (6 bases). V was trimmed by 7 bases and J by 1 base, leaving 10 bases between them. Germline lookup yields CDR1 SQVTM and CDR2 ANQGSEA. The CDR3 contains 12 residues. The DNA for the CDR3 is TGCAGCGGGAAGGGGGGGAACACTGAAGCTTTCTTT. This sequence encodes CSGKGGNTEAFF.

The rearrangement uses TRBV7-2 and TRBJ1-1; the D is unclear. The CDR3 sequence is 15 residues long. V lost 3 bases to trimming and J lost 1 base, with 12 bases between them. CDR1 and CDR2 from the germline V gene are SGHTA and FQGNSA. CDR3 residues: CASSFGPASNTEAFF. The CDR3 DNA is TGTGCCAGCAGCTTTGGTCCAGCATCGAACACTGAAGCTTTCTTT.

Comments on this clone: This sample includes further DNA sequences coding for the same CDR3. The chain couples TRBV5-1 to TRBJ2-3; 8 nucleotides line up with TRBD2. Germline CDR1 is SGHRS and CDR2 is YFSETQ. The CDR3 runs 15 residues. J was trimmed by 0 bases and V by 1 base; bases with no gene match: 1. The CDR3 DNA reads TGCGCCAGCAGCTTGCCGGGAGGGAGCACAGATACGCAGTATTTT. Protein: CASSLPGGSTDTQYF.

The CDR3 DNA reads as TGTGCCAGCTCTTCGCGGACGTCAGATACGCAGTATTTT. It encodes CASSSRTSDTQYF. The chain has TRBV18 and TRBJ2-3; D is unresolved. The CDR3 is 13 residues long. From germline, CDR1 is KGHSH and CDR2 LQKENI. V shed 6 bases and J shed 4 bases, with 11 bases lying between them.